This entry describes one TCR beta chain. Only in-frame clones appear in the TCRdb table, and some are missing; sequencing was by immunoSEQ multiplex PCR. The table shows approximately 400,000 clones, with around 83% occurring only once. The data are from a study of blood T cell repertoires in COVID-19. This study enrolled people aged roughly 18 to 90 from about 24 US geographic areas. The length of the CDR3 is 12 residues. Trimming shortened V by 11 bases and J by 3 bases, and 13 bases separated the two germline ends. Germline V CDR1 and CDR2: SEHNR, FQNEAQ (reference sequence). The rearrangement links TRBV7-9 to TRBJ1-1; weak D call: TRBD1 (5 bases). This receptor was obtained from a woman between 50 and 59 years old who had recovered from COVID-19. The sample consisted of PBMCs or T cells enriched from blood (not recorded which). CDR3 in DNA: TGTGCCGGCAAATGGGGGGACACTGAAGCTTTCTTT. Translation: CAGKWGDTEAFF.